Listed here is a single T cell receptor (beta chain). Its antigen is not identified. V was trimmed by 7 bases and J by 3 bases, leaving 15 bases between them. CDR3 size: 14 residues. CDR1 is MGHRA, CDR2 YSYEKL, per germline. These data belong to a study of cytomegalovirus exposure and HLA in healthy donors. Whole-study findings and limits: Links to common viral pathogens appeared, in a later analysis, for several of the most significant clusters. Highly shared variants forming one cluster were likely a sequencing artifact. Cytomegalovirus association was listed for 170 or so TCR beta chains.

Amplification used 60 Vbeta primers and 13 Jbeta primers. The assay was immunoSEQ multiplex PCR, and TCRdb's table has in-frame clones only and misses some. Among 140,000 or so clones listed, 70% to 80% were seen once. The sequenced sample consisted of PBMCs. This sequence joins TRBV4-1 and TRBJ1-1; D unclear. This clonotype was obtained from a woman between 18 and 29 years old in good health and CMV-seropositive. This chain's CDR3 is CASNNYREDTEAFF. The CDR3 DNA follows: TGCGCCAGCAATAACTATCGGGAGGACACTGAAGCTTTCTTT.